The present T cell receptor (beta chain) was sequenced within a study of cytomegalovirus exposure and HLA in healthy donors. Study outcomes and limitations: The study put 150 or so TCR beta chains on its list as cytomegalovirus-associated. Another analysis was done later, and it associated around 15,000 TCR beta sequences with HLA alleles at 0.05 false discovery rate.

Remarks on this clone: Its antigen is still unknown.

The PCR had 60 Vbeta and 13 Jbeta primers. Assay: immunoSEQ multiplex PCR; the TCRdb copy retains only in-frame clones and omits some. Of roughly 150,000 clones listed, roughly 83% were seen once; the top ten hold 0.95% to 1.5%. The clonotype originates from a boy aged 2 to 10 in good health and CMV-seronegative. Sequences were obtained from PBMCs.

The CDR3 coding sequence is TGTGCCAGCAGTGACTCGGCGACAGGGAACCCCTACGAGCAGTACTTC. It specifies CASSDSATGNPYEQYF. The chain is built from TRBV6-4 and TRBJ2-7; TRBD1 matches at 7 bases. The CDR3 has 16 residues. Germline V CDR1 and CDR2: MRHNA, SNTAGT. V was pared by 0 bases and J by 2 bases, with 7 bases of the junction left unmatched.